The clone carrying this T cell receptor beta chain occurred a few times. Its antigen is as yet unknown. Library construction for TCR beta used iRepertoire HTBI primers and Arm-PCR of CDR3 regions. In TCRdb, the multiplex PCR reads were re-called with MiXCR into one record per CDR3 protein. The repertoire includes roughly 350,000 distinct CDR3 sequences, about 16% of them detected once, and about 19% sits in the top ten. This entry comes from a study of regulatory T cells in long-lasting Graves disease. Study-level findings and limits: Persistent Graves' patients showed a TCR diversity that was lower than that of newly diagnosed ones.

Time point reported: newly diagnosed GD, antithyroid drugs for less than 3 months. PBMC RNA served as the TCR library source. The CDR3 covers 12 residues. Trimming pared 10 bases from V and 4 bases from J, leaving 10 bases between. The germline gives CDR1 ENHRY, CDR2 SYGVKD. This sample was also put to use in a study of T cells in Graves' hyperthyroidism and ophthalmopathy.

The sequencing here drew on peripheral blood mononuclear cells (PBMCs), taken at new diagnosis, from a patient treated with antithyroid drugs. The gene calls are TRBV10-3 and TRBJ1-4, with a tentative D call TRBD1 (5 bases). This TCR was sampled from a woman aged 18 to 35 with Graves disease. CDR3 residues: CATSGGNEKLFF. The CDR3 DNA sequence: TGTGCCACCTCGGGGGGTAATGAAAAACTGTTTTTT.